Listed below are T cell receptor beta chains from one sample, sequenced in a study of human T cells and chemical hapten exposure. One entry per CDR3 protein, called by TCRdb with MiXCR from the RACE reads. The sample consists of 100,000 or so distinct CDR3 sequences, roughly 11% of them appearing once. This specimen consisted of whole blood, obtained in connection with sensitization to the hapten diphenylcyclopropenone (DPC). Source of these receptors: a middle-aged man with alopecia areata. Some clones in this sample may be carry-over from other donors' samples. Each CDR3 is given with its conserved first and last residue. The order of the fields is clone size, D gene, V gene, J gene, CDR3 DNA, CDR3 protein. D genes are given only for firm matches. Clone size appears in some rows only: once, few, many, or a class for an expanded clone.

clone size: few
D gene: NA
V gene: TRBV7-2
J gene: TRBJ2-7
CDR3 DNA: TGTGCCAGCAGCTTAGATGTATACGAGCAGTACTTC
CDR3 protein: CASSLDVYEQYF

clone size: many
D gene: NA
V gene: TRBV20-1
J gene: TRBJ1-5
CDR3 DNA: TGCAGTGCTAGACAGGGAGACCAGCCCCAGCATTTT
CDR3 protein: CSARQGDQPQHF

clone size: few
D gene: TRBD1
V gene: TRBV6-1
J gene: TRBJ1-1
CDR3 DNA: TGTGCCAGCAGTGCCCAACAGGGGGCCTTCTTT
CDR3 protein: CASSAQQGAFF

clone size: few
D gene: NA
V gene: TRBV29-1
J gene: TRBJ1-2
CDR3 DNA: TGCAGCGTGGGCGAGGGGAATGGCTACACCTTC
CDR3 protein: CSVGEGNGYTF

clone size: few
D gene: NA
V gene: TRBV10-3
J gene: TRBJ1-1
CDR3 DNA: TGTGCCATCAGGAGGGAACAGGGTGAAGCTTTCTTT
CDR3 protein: CAIRREQGEAFF

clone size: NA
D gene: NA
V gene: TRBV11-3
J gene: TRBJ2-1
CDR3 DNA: TGTGCCAGCAGCCCCCGACCGTACAATGAGCAGTTCTTC
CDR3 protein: CASSPRPYNEQFF

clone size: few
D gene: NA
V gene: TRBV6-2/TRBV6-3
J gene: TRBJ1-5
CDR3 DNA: TGTGCCAGCAGTTCCAGGTCTTATAGCAATCAGCCCCAGCATTTT
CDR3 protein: CASSSRSYSNQPQHF

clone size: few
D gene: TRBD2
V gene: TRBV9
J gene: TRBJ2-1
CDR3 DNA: TGTGCCAGCAGCCGGACTAGCGGGACCCCGGGGGATGAGCAGTTCTTC
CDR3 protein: CASSRTSGTPGDEQFF

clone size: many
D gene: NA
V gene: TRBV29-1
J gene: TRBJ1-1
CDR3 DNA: TGCAGCGTCGTCCGGGCAGGGGATGAAGCTTTCTTT
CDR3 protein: CSVVRAGDEAFF

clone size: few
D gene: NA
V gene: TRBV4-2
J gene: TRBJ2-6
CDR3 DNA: TGTGCCAGCAGCCCTTCAGGGTCTGGGGCCAACGTCCTGACTTTC
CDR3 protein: CASSPSGSGANVLTF

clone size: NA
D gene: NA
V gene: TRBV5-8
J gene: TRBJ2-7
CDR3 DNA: TGTGCCAGCAGCTTGGGCGCAGCCTACTACGAGCAGTACTTC
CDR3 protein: CASSLGAAYYEQYF

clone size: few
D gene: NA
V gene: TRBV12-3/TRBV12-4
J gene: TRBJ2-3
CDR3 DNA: TGTGCCAGCAGTTTATGGGGGGATACGCAGTATTTT
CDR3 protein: CASSLWGDTQYF

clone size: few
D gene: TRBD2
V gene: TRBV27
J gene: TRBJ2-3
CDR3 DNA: TGTGCCAGCAGTTTTGATGTAGCGGGGGACACAGATACGCAGTATTTT
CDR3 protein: CASSFDVAGDTDTQYF

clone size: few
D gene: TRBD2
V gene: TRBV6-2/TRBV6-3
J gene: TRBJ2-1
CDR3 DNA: TGTGCCAGCAGCCTACTGGGACTAGCGAATGAGCAGTTCTTC
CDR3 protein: CASSLLGLANEQFF

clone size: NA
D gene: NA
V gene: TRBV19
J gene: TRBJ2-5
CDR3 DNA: TGTGCCAGTATTACCGAGGGGACCCAGTACTTC
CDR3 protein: CASITEGTQYF

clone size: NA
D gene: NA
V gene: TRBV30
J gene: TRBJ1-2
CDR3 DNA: TGTGCCTGGAGTACGGGGGGGTATGGCTACACCTTC
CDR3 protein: CAWSTGGYGYTF

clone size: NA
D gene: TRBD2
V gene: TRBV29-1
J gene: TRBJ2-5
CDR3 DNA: TGCAGCGTTGCCGGGAGGACTAGCGGGATATCAGAGACCCAGTACTTC
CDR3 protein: CSVAGRTSGISETQYF

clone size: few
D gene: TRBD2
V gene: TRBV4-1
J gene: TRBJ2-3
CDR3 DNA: TGCGCCAGCAGCCAAGAGGGGACTAGCGGGTTCACAGATACGCAGTATTTT
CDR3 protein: CASSQEGTSGFTDTQYF

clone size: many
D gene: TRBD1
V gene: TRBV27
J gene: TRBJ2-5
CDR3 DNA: TGTGCCAGCAGCTCTACACAGGGGGCGCGTTTGGAGACCCAGTACTTC
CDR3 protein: CASSSTQGARLETQYF

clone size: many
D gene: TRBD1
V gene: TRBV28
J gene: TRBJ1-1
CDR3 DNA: TGTGCCAGCAGTATCACAGGGGTGAACACTGAAGCTTTCTTT
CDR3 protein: CASSITGVNTEAFF

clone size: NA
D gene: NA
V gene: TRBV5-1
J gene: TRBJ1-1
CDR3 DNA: TGCGCCAGCAGCTTGGACCAGTCCATGAACACTGAAGCTTTCTTT
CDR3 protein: CASSLDQSMNTEAFF

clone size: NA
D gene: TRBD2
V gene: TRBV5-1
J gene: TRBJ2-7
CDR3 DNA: TGCGCCAGCAGTTCAGGGACTAGCGGGATGTCCTACGAGCAGTACTTC
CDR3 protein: CASSSGTSGMSYEQYF

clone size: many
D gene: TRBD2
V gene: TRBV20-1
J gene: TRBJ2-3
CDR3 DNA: TGCAGTGCTAGACGGGGACTAGCGAACACAGATACGCAGTATTTT
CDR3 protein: CSARRGLANTDTQYF

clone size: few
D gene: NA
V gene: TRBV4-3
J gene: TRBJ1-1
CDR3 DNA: TGCGCCAGCAGCCAAGTAGGGGTTTTCGGAGCTTTCTTT
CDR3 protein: CASSQVGVFGAFF